Listed below are T cell receptor beta chains from one sample, sequenced in a study of blood T cells in healthy people across ages. TCRdb redid the calling of the 5' RACE reads with MiXCR, one entry per CDR3 protein. The table records approximately 1,700,000 distinct CDR3 sequences, roughly 43% of them present only once. The sequencing sample was made of blood. Every receptor here comes from a human donor in good health. CDR3s include the opening cysteine and the closing phenylalanine or tryptophan. D genes are given only for firm matches. Clone size is shown for a subset of rows, as once, few, many or a class of expanded clone.

d_gene | abundance | j_gene | v_gene | CDR3nt | CDR3aa
- | few | TRBJ2-7 | TRBV29-1 | TGCAGCGTTGATAACAAACGGCCCACCTACGAGCAGTACTTC | CSVDNKRPTYEQYF
- | - | TRBJ1-5 | TRBV7-9 | TGTGCCAGCAGTTCCCTGACAGACAATCAGCCCCAGCATTTT | CASSSLTDNQPQHF
TRBD2 | few | TRBJ2-5 | TRBV7-3 | TGTGCCAGCAGCTTAGGGCGAGCGGGGGTACGGGAGACCCAGTACTTC | CASSLGRAGVRETQYF
TRBD2 | few | TRBJ2-5 | TRBV12-3/TRBV12-4 | TGTGCCAGCAGCCCCGGGACTAACCCAACGGGGGAGACCCAGTACTTC | CASSPGTNPTGETQYF
TRBD1 | - | TRBJ1-1 | TRBV7-2 | TGTGCCAGCACCAACAGGGGGCTTCGAACTGAAGCTTTCTTT | CASTNRGLRTEAFF
- | - | TRBJ2-3 | TRBV20-1 | TGCAGTGCTGGACGGGACCATAGCACAGATACGCAGTATTTT | CSAGRDHSTDTQYF
- | - | TRBJ1-2 | TRBV20-1 | TGCAGTGCTAGAGATGGGTTGAGGGGAATCTATGGCTACACCTTC | CSARDGLRGIYGYTF
- | - | TRBJ2-3 | TRBV7-2 | TGTGCCAGCAGCTCGGACTACTCAGCAGATACGCAGTATTTT | CASSSDYSADTQYF
- | few | TRBJ2-7 | TRBV2 | TGTGCCAGGAGGGGTCCTGGGGGCTACGAGCAGTACTTC | CARRGPGGYEQYF
- | few | TRBJ1-1 | TRBV29-1 | TGCAGCGTCCGACCTATGTCCTCTCCTAACACTGAAGCTTTCTTT | CSVRPMSSPNTEAFF
TRBD1 | - | TRBJ1-2 | TRBV12-3/TRBV12-4 | TGTGCCAGCGCTCCCAGACAGGGCAGGGACTATGGCTACACCTTC | CASAPRQGRDYGYTF
TRBD1 | few | TRBJ2-1 | TRBV24-1 | TGTGCCACCAGTGACTACCTGACAGGGAATGAGCAGTTCTTC | CATSDYLTGNEQFF
TRBD1 | many | TRBJ2-5 | TRBV5-1 | TGTGCCAGCAGCACGGGGACAGCTCAAGAGACCCAGTACTTC | CASSTGTAQETQYF
- | few | TRBJ2-3 | TRBV5-5 | TGTGCCAGCAGCAACGAGGTTCAGCCTAGCACAGATACGCAGTATTTT | CASSNEVQPSTDTQYF